This TCR beta chain was captured by sequencing in a study of T cells after yellow fever vaccination. The wider study: The fractions with low cell numbers were processed using SMART-Seq v4 Ultra Low Input. Study-wide points: Relatively few clonotypes were ones that appeared in both CD4 and CD8 compartments.

This clonotype was counted only a few times. What it recognizes is unknown. The V gene's germline CDR1 is KGHSH and CDR2 LQKENI. CDR3 size: 16 residues. V shed 3 bases and J shed 6 bases, with 21 bases lying between them. 5'RACE template switching generated TCR cDNA, adding a universal primer site and UMIs. TCRdb used MiXCR to reprocess the 5' RACE reads, holding one entry per CDR3 protein. The table lists around 530,000 distinct CDR3 sequences, approximately 16% of them singletons. This sequence joins TRBV18 and TRBJ2-7; D is perhaps TRBD1 or TRBD2 (5 bases each). The TCR was taken from a man between 18 and 35 years old who received the YFV17D yellow fever vaccine. Sequences were derived from PBMCs, sampled roughly 5 days after the first yellow fever vaccination. CDR3 in DNA: TGTGCCAGCTCACCCCGTTATTTGGGGGACCCTTCCGAGCAGTACGTC. Translating it yields CASSPRYLGDPSEQYV.